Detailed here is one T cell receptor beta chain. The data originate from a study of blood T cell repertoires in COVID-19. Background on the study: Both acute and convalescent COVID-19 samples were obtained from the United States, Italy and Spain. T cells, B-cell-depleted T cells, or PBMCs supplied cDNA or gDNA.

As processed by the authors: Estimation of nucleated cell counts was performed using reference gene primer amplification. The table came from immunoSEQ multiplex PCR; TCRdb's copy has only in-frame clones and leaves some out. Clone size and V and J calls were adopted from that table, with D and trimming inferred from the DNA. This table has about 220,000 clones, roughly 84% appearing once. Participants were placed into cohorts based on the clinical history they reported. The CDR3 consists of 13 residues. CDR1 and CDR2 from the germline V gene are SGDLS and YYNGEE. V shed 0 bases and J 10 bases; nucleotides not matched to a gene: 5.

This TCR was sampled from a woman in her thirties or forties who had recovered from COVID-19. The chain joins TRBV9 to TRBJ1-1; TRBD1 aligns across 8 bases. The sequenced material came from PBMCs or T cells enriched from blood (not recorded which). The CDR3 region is CASSVETGARAFF. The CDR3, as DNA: TGTGCCAGCAGCGTAGAGACAGGGGCAAGAGCTTTCTTT.